This passage covers 24 T cell receptor beta chains from one sample sequenced in a study of shared clonotypes between healthy human individuals. Naive CD8 cells, CD45RO-negative and positively selected for CCR7, excluded terminally differentiated effector memory CD45RA+ cells. The method was immunoSEQ multiplex PCR; TCRdb's version includes in-frame clones alone and lacks a portion of them. The table records hundreds of thousands of clones, roughly 94% of them present only once. The sample was naive CD8+ T cells sorted from blood. The receptors stem from a man under 40 in good health.

The chain uses TRBV25-1 and TRBJ2-7; 9 nucleotides agree with TRBD2. Looked up from germline, CDR1 is MGHDK and CDR2 is SYGVNS. The junction had 8 bases not matched to a gene; V was cut back by 4 bases and J by 1 base. The CDR3 loop spans 16 amino acids. The CDR3 protein is CASSAEPGLASYEQYF. The DNA for the CDR3 is TGTGCCAGCAGTGCTGAGCCGGGACTAGCTTCCTACGAGCAGTACTTC.

This chain joins TRBV9 and TRBJ1-1; no reliable D call. From germline, CDR1 is SGDLS and CDR2 YYNGEE. The CDR3 totals 11 residues. V was clipped by 7 bases and J by 4 bases, with 8 bases between them. CDR3 amino acids: CASAPTTEAFF. CDR3 bases: TGTGCCAGCGCCCCCACCACTGAAGCTTTCTTT.

The chain has TRBV5-1 and TRBJ2-1; 15 bases are a match to TRBD2. The germline CDR1 and CDR2 sequences are SGHRS and YFSETQ. The length of the CDR3 is 15 residues. V lost 4 bases and J lost 7; bases outside the gene matches: 3. The CDR3 DNA is TGCGCCAGCAGCCCGGGGACTAGCGGGAGGAATGAGCAGTTCTTC. Encoded protein: CASSPGTSGRNEQFF.

V and J are TRBV27 and TRBJ2-7; 10 positions agree with TRBD1. The CDR3 loop spans 14 amino acids. After removal of 3 bases from V and 6 bases from J, the junction contained 5 bases not matched to a gene. Germline V gene data show CDR1 as MNHEY and CDR2 as SMNVEV (reference sequence). This chain's CDR3 is CASSFGTGEFEQYF. Here the CDR3 DNA reads TGTGCCAGCAGTTTTGGGACAGGGGAGTTCGAGCAGTACTTC.

The V gene is TRBV19, the J gene TRBJ1-1, with D tentatively TRBD1 (6 bases). V gave up 5 bases and J gave up 11 bases, with 12 bases separating them. CDR1 is LNHDA, CDR2 SQIVND, per germline (reference sequence). This CDR3 comprises 11 residues. As DNA, the CDR3 is TGTGCCAGTAGTCCAGGGGCCCGGGCTTTCTTT. Translation: CASSPGARAFF.

This clone was counted a single time. The chain links TRBV2 to TRBJ2-7; D is ambiguous. This CDR3 region has 14 residues. CDR1 and CDR2 from the germline V gene are SNHLY and FYNNEI. Trimming took 3 bases from V and 0 from J, leaving 9 bases between them. CDR3 sequence (DNA): TGTGCCAGCAGTGATGCAGAGAGCTCCTACGAGCAGTACTTC. This sequence encodes CASSDAESSYEQYF.

The rearrangement uses TRBV2 and TRBJ2-5; D ambiguous. Per germline, CDR1 SNHLY and CDR2 FYNNEI. This CDR3 contains 16 residues. V was cut by 6 bases and J by 1 base, with 18 bases left in between. As DNA, the CDR3 is TGTGCCAGCAGCGGGCCTCGAACAGACACCCAAGAGACCCAGTACTTC. Translated, it gives CASSGPRTDTQETQYF.

The chain recombines TRBV20-1 with TRBJ2-2; D is uncertain. The CDR3 sequence is 11 residues long. Deletions cut 6 bases from V and 6 bases from J, with 8 bases between. Germline values: CDR1 DFQATT, CDR2 SNEGSKA (reference sequence). The CDR3 region is CSAKVSGELFF. The CDR3, as DNA: TGCAGTGCCAAAGTCTCCGGGGAGCTGTTTTTT.

The chain couples TRBV19 to TRBJ1-3; D is uncertain. The germline gives CDR1 LNHDA, CDR2 SQIVND (reference sequence). The CDR3 sequence is 12 residues long. The CDR3: CGGGQVGNTIYF. Here the CDR3 DNA reads TGTGGCGGTGGGCAGGTTGGAAACACCATATATTTT.

V gene TRBV19 combines with J gene TRBJ2-2; D uncertain. The CDR3 extends over 13 amino acids. Germline loops: CDR1 LNHDA, CDR2 SQIVND (reference sequence). V was shortened by 5 bases and J by 1 base, with 5 bases between the two germline ends. The CDR3 here is CASSRGNTGELFF. As DNA, the CDR3 is TGTGCCAGTAGTCGCGGGAACACCGGGGAGCTGTTTTTT.

The gene calls are TRBV27 and TRBJ1-2; D not resolved. The CDR3 is made up of 14 amino acids. Germline V gives CDR1 MNHEY, CDR2 SMNVEV (reference sequence). V lost 2 bases and J lost 6, with 13 bases in between. The CDR3 nucleotides read TGTGCCAGCAGTTTACTCCCTCTGGGCGATGGCTACACCTTC. It translates to CASSLLPLGDGYTF.

This chain joins TRBV27 and TRBJ2-7, with D possibly TRBD1 on 5 matching bases. CDR1 and CDR2 (germline): MNHEY, SMNVEV (reference sequence). CDR3 length equals 15 residues. V was pared by 6 bases and J by 0 bases, with 15 bases between. In DNA form, the CDR3 reads TGTGCCAGCAGCTCGTACAGGAGTAGCTCCTACGAGCAGTACTTC. Translated: CASSSYRSSSYEQYF.

The chain joins TRBV19 to TRBJ2-7; D not certain. V was cut by 1 base and J by 3 bases, with 10 bases left in between. Germline CDR1 reads LNHDA; CDR2 reads SQIVND (reference sequence). The CDR3 spans 14 residues. This CDR3 reads CASSIGGPIYEQYF. The DNA of the CDR3 is TGTGCCAGTAGTATAGGGGGTCCTATCTACGAGCAGTACTTC. Combining the CDR3 with reference TRBV19 and TRBJ2-7 gives the whole variable domain DGGITQSPKYLFRKEGQNVTLSCEQNLNHDAMYWYRQDPGQGLRLIYYSQIVNDFQKGDIAEGYSVSREKKESFPLTVTSAQKNPTAFYLCASSIGGPIYEQYFGPGTRLTVT.

The chain employs TRBV7-9 and TRBJ1-1; no definite D call. The germline V gene encodes CDR1 SEHNR and CDR2 FQNEAQ (reference sequence). V gave up 5 bases and J gave up 4 bases, with 8 bases separating them. The CDR3 is made up of 12 amino acids. In DNA, the CDR3 is TGTGCCAGCAGCCTCCCAGTCACTGAAGCTTTCTTT. Translating it yields CASSLPVTEAFF.

This clone appeared once. The chain carries TRBV7-9 and TRBJ2-7, with 11 bases fitting TRBD2. V shed 4 bases and J 4 bases; nucleotides not matched to a gene: 15. This CDR3 spans 18 amino acids. Looked up from germline, CDR1 is SEHNR and CDR2 is FQNEAQ (reference sequence). CDR3 protein: CASSSTELAGARRYEQYF. CDR3 DNA: TGTGCCAGCAGCTCAACGGAACTAGCGGGAGCTCGTCGTTACGAGCAGTACTTC.

This clone was observed once. A junction boundary mismatches the germline segment, possibly from a read error. The J gene is TRBJ2-1, the V gene TRBV7-9; 7 positions agree with TRBD2. The germline gives CDR1 SEHNR, CDR2 FQNEAQ (reference sequence). The CDR3 has 13 residues. The CDR3 DNA reads as TGTGCCAGCAGTCCTAGCGGAGTAACCGAGCCGTTCTTC. Encoded protein: CASSPSGVTEPFF.

This CDR3 reads CASSMGQNFGDEQFF. CDR3 nucleotide sequence: TGTGCCAGCAGTATGGGACAGAATTTTGGAGATGAGCAGTTCTTC. The J gene is TRBJ2-1, the V gene TRBV28; 7 positions agree with TRBD1. Germline CDR1 reads MDHEN; CDR2 reads SYDVKM. V gave up 5 bases and J gave up 8 bases; unmatched junction bases: 12. The CDR3 sequence is 15 residues long.

The CDR3 sequence is CASSLEAASYNEQFF. The CDR3 DNA follows: TGTGCCAGCAGTTTAGAGGCGGCCTCCTACAATGAGCAGTTCTTC. The rearrangement joins TRBV27 to TRBJ2-1; D remains unclear. Trimming shortened V by 2 bases and J by 0 bases, and 8 bases separated the two germline ends. The germline gives CDR1 MNHEY, CDR2 SMNVEV (reference sequence). The CDR3 covers 15 residues.

The rearrangement links TRBV7-9 to TRBJ2-7; no firm D call. Germline V gene lookup returns CDR1 SEHNR and CDR2 FQNEAQ (reference sequence). CDR3 length: 14 amino acids. V was clipped by 5 bases and J by 4 bases, with 15 bases between them. The CDR3 region is CASSPHQEQYEQYF. The CDR3 nucleotides read TGTGCCAGCAGCCCCCACCAGGAGCAATACGAGCAGTACTTC.

The chain links TRBV15 to TRBJ1-5; weak D call: TRBD1 (6 bases). The germline CDR1 and CDR2 sequences are LNHNV and YYDKDF (reference sequence). The V end lost 2 bases, the J end lost 1 base, and 12 bases lay between the germline ends. The CDR3 consists of 16 residues. Written as DNA, the CDR3 is TGTGCCACCAGCAGATCGCCCGACAGGAGCAATCAGCCCCAGCATTTT. This gives the protein CATSRSPDRSNQPQHF.

The J gene is TRBJ1-2, the V gene TRBV11-2; 7 positions agree with TRBD1. The CDR3 is 14 amino acids. Trimming cost V 5 bases and J 7 bases; bases outside gene matches: 10. Germline loops: CDR1 SGHAT, CDR2 FQNNGV. In DNA form, the CDR3 reads TGTGCCAGCAGCCGGGACAGCGCCTATGCTGGCTACACCTTC. Translation gives CASSRDSAYAGYTF. Full variable domain (missing parts from reference TRBV11-2 and TRBJ1-2): EAGVAQSPRYKIIEKRQSVAFWCNPISGHATLYWYQQILGQGPKLLIQFQNNGVVDDSQLPKDRFSAERLKGVDSTLKIQPAKLEDSAVYLCASSRDSAYAGYTFGSGTRLTVV.

To note about this clone: Other DNA sequences in this specimen translate into the identical CDR3. V and J are TRBV6-4 and TRBJ2-3; 7 nucleotides align to TRBD2. CDR1 is MRHNA and CDR2 is SNTAGT in the germline V gene. This CDR3 spans 15 amino acids. Trimming took 2 bases from V and 2 from J; bases not matched to a gene: 4. The CDR3 nucleotides read TGTGCCAGCAGTGACGGTGGGAGGGCCACAGATACGCAGTATTTT. This sequence encodes CASSDGGRATDTQYF.

This clone was seen only a few times. The chain recombines TRBV2 with TRBJ2-7, with D tentatively TRBD2 (6 bases). Germline V gene lookup returns CDR1 SNHLY and CDR2 FYNNEI. The CDR3 runs 12 residues. Deletions cut 6 bases from V and 5 bases from J, with 11 bases between. CDR3 in DNA: TGTGCCAGCAGGGGGAGGAAGGACGAGCAGTACTTC. Its translation is CASRGRKDEQYF.

V gene TRBV10-3 combines with J gene TRBJ2-2, with TRBD2 identical over 13 bases. The V segment lost 3 bases and the J segment 6 bases; nucleotides outside the gene matches: 4. This CDR3 comprises 16 residues. Germline-derived CDR1 and CDR2 are ENHRY and SYGVKD. CDR3 amino acids: CAISEMGLAGPGELFF. DNA of the CDR3: TGTGCCATCAGTGAAATGGGACTAGCGGGACCCGGGGAGCTGTTTTTT.